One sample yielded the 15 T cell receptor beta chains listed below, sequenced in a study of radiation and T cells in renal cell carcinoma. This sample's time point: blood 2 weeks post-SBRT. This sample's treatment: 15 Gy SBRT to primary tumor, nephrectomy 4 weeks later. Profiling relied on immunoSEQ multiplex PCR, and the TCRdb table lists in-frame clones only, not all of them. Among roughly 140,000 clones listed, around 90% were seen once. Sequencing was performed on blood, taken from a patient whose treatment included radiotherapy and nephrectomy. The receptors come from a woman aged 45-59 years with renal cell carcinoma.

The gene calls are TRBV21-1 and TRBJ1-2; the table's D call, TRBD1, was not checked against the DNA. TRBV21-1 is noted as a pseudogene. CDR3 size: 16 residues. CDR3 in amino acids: CASSKIRDRVIYGYTF. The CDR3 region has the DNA TGTGCCAGCAGCAAAATCCGGGACAGGGTCATCTATGGCTACACCTTC.

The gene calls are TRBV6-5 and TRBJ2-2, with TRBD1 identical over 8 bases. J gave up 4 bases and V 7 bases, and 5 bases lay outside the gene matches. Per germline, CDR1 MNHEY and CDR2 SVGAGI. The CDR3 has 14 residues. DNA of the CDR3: TGTGCCAGCACCTGGACAGGGCTCACCGGGGAGCTGTTTTTT. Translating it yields CASTWTGLTGELFF.

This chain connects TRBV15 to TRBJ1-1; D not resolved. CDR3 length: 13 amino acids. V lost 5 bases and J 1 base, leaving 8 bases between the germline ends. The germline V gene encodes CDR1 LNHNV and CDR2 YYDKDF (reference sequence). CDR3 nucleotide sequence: TGTGCCACCAGCTCCGGAGGGAACACTGAAGCTTTCTTT. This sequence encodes CATSSGGNTEAFF.

The CDR3 region has the DNA TGTGCCAGCAGTTCGATTGTAAGCGGGGAGCTGTTTTTT. This translates into CASSSIVSGELFF. V is TRBV2 and J is TRBJ2-2; the D is unclear. Germline loops: CDR1 SNHLY, CDR2 FYNNEI. The V end lost 5 bases, the J end lost 7 bases, and 11 bases lay between the germline ends. The CDR3 is 13 amino acids.

CDR3 sequence (DNA): TGTGCCAGCAGTCCACCTACGACACAGGGTATCTATGGCTACACCTTC. Translating gives CASSPPTTQGIYGYTF. J is TRBJ1-2 and V is TRBV28; perhaps TRBD1 as D (6 bases). This CDR3 comprises 16 residues. Looked up from germline, CDR1 is MDHEN and CDR2 is SYDVKM. The V gene lost 5 bases and the J gene lost 4 bases, with 20 bases spanning the gap.

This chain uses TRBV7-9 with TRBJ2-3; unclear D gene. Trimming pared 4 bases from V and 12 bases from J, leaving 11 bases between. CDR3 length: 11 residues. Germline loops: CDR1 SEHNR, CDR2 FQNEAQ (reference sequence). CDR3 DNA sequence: TGTGCCAGCAGCTCGGGCCCCCAACAGTATTTT. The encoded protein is CASSSGPQQYF.

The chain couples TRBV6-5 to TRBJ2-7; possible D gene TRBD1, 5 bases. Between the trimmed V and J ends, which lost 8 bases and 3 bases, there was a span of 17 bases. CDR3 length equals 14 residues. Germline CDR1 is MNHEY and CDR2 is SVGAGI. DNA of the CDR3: TGTGCCAGCTCGTCCGATACAGGCTTCTACGAGCAGTACTTC. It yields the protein CASSSDTGFYEQYF.

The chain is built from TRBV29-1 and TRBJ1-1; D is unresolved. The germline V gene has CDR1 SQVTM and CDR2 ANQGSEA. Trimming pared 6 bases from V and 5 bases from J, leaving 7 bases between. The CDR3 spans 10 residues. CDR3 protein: CSVLGTEAFF. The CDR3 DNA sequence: TGCAGCGTCCTGGGGACTGAAGCTTTCTTT. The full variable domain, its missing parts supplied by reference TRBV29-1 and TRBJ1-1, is SAVISQKPSRDICQRGTSLTIQCQVDSQVTMMFWYRQQPGQSLTLIATANQGSEATYESGFVIDKFPISRPNLTFSTLTVSNMSPEDSSIYLCSVLGTEAFFGQGTRLTVV.

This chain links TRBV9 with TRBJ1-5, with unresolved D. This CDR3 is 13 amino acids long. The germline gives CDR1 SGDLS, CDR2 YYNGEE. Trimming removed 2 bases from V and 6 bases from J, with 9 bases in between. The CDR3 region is CASSVNEFQPQHF. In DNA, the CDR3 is TGTGCCAGCAGCGTGAACGAATTTCAGCCCCAGCATTTT.

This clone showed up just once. The CDR3 region is CASSLGRGQGEQYF. The CDR3 bases are TGTGCCAGCAGCTTAGGCAGGGGGCAAGGTGAGCAGTACTTC. This chain joins TRBV7-2 and TRBJ2-7; 8 bases align to TRBD1. The germline CDR1 and CDR2 sequences are SGHTA and FQGNSA. After removal of 1 base from V and 7 bases from J, the junction contained 6 bases not matched to a gene. The CDR3 has 14 amino acids. The whole variable domain, filled in from reference TRBV7-2 and TRBJ2-7, reads GAGVSQSPSNKVTEKGKDVELRCDPISGHTALYWYRQSLGQGLEFLIYFQGNSAPDKSGLPSDRFSAERTGGSVSTLTIQRTQQEDSAVYLCASSLGRGQGEQYFGPGTRLTVT.

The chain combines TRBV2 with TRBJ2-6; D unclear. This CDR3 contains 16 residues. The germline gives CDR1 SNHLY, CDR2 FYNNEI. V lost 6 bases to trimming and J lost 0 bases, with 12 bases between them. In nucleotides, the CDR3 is TGTGCCAGCAGAAAATACATAAGCTCTGGGGCCAACGTCCTGACTTTC. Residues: CASRKYISSGANVLTF.

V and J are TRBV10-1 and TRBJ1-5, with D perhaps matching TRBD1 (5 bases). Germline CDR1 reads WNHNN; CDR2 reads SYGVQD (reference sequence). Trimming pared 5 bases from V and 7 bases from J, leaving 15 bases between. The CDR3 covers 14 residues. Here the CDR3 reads CASSPGDFRQPQHF. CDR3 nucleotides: TGCGCCAGCAGTCCGGGGGATTTTCGACAGCCCCAGCATTTT.

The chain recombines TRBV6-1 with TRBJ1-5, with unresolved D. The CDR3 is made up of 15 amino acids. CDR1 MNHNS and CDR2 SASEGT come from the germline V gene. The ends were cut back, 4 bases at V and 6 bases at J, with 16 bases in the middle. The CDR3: CASSVLQSAGQPQHF. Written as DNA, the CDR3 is TGTGCCAGCAGTGTATTACAATCGGCAGGTCAGCCCCAGCATTTT.

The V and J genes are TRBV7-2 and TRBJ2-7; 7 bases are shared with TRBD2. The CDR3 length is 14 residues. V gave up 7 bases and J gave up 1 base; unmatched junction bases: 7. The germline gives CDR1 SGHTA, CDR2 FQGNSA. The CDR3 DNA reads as TGTGCCAGCATCGATAGCGGGCGGTCCTACGAGCAGTACTTC. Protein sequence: CASIDSGRSYEQYF.

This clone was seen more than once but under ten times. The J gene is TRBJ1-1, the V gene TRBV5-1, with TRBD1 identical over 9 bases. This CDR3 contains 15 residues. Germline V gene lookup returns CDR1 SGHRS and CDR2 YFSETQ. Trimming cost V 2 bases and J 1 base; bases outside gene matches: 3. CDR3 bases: TGCGCCAGCAGCTTCCGACAGGGGGAGAACACTGAAGCTTTCTTT. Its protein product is CASSFRQGENTEAFF.